The next 21 T cell receptor beta chains were all read from a single sample in a study of cytomegalovirus exposure and HLA in healthy donors. The study ran its PCR with 60 Vbeta and 13 Jbeta primers. The method was immunoSEQ multiplex PCR; TCRdb's version includes in-frame clones alone and lacks a portion of them. In the table there are approximately 180,000 clones, about 80% of which are singletons. The sequencing input was PBMCs. The receptors come from a man aged 25 to 45 in good health and CMV-seropositive.

This chain joins TRBV11-3 and TRBJ2-1; perhaps TRBD2 as D (6 bases). Germline V gene sequence: CDR1 SGHNT, CDR2 YENEEA. Trimming stripped 3 bases from V and 4 bases from J, with 13 bases between. The CDR3 runs to 15 residues. The CDR3 DNA reads TGTGCCAGCAGCTTGTATCACGGGGGATACAATGAGCAGTTCTTC. Translated: CASSLYHGGYNEQFF.

The chain links TRBV5-4 to TRBJ2-1; 9 bases agree with TRBD2. V trimming: 2 bases; J trimming: 10 bases; junction bases outside the gene matches: 1. CDR3 length: 12 residues. Germline V gene lookup returns CDR1 SGHNT and CDR2 YYREEE (reference sequence). The CDR3 DNA reads as TGTGCCAGCAGCTTAAGCGGGAGGGAGCAGTTCTTC. Amino acid sequence: CASSLSGREQFF.

The sample holds a few counts of this clone. The chain links TRBV4-2 to TRBJ2-3, with 7 bases that match TRBD2. After removal of 0 bases from V and 1 base from J, the junction contained 4 bases not matched to a gene. This CDR3 comprises 16 residues. Per germline, CDR1 LGHNA and CDR2 YNFKEQ. The CDR3, as DNA: TGTGCCAGCAGCCAAGAGCTGGCGGGGGGCACAGATACGCAGTATTTT. Translation gives CASSQELAGGTDTQYF.

The genes are TRBV5-1 and TRBJ2-1, with D possibly being TRBD2 (5 bases). The germline CDR1 and CDR2 sequences are SGHRS and YFSETQ. V was pared by 5 bases and J by 6 bases, with 18 bases between. The CDR3 has 15 residues. The DNA of the CDR3 is TGCGCCAGCAGGGAGGCTAGCCGGAGCGTCAATGAGCAGTTCTTC. This encodes CASREASRSVNEQFF.

Regarding this clone: Germline is not matched at one junction end, which may reflect a read error. The chain is built from TRBV6-1 and TRBJ1-4; 8 bases align to TRBD1. CDR1 MNHNS and CDR2 SASEGT come from the germline V gene. The length of the CDR3 is 16 residues. CDR3 protein: CASSEVKGDRMMSVYF. The DNA of the CDR3 is TGTGCCAGCAGTGAAGTGAAAGGGGACAGGATGATGAGTGTATATTTT.

The chain uses TRBV19 and TRBJ2-7; 10 bases fit TRBD1. From germline, CDR1 is LNHDA and CDR2 SQIVND (reference sequence). V dropped 3 bases and J dropped 2; count of bases not matched to a gene: 4. CDR3 size: 15 residues. Here the CDR3 DNA reads TGTGCCAGTAGTATCCTCGGGACAGGGGCCTACGAGCAGTACTTC. Translated, it gives CASSILGTGAYEQYF.

The V call is TRBV5-1, the J call TRBJ2-1; TRBD2 matches 13 bases. Germline V gene sequence: CDR1 SGHRS, CDR2 YFSETQ. This CDR3 region has 17 residues. J was trimmed by 6 bases and V by 3 bases; bases with no gene match: 9. The CDR3, as DNA: TGCGCCAGCAGCTCTCTTGGACTAGCGGGAGAGTCCAATGAGCAGTTCTTC. Encoded protein: CASSSLGLAGESNEQFF.

The V call is TRBV11-2, the J call TRBJ2-1; possibly TRBD1 for D (5 bases). The CDR3 loop spans 14 amino acids. CDR1 is SGHAT and CDR2 is FQNNGV in the germline V gene. V lost 0 bases to trimming and J lost 7 bases, with 10 bases between them. The CDR3 is CASSLDYHRNEQFF. The CDR3 DNA sequence: TGTGCCAGCAGCTTAGACTATCACAGGAATGAGCAGTTCTTC.

The CDR3 is CASSFTSGGTDTQYF. The CDR3 nucleotides read TGTGCCAGCAGCTTCACTAGCGGAGGCACAGATACGCAGTATTTT. The chain links TRBV7-9 to TRBJ2-3; 8 bases map to TRBD2. The germline gives CDR1 SEHNR, CDR2 FQNEAQ (reference sequence). This CDR3 region has 15 residues. V gave up 3 bases and J gave up 1 base; unmatched junction bases: 3.

The CDR3 DNA reads TGTGCCAGCAGTTTATCGGGACAGCCCACCGGGGAGCTGTTTTTT. It encodes CASSLSGQPTGELFF. The chain uses TRBV27 and TRBJ2-2, with 7 bases aligning to TRBD1. The CDR3 spans 15 residues. Trimming removed 0 bases from V and 4 bases from J; junction bases left unmatched: 2. The germline V gene has CDR1 MNHEY and CDR2 SMNVEV (reference sequence).

This clone was counted once. The rearrangement links TRBV11-2 to TRBJ2-7, with TRBD1 matching 7 bases. This CDR3 is built from 15 residues. Germline-derived CDR1 and CDR2 are SGHAT and FQNNGV. With V trimmed by 0 bases and J by 3 bases, 5 bases remained unmatched. The CDR3 here is CASSLDRGPGYEQYF. Written as DNA, the CDR3 is TGTGCCAGCAGCTTAGATAGGGGGCCCGGCTACGAGCAGTACTTC.

Regarding this clone: Other DNA sequences in the same sample also yield this CDR3. The rearrangement uses TRBV4-2 and TRBJ2-2; the D is unclear. The germline V gene encodes CDR1 LGHNA and CDR2 YNFKEQ. The CDR3 length is 13 residues. V was cut by 0 bases and J by 5 bases, with 4 bases left in between. For the CDR3, the DNA is TGTGCCAGCAGCCAAGACCAAACCGGGGAGCTGTTTTTT. This sequence encodes CASSQDQTGELFF.

The gene calls are TRBV9 and TRBJ1-2, with D possibly being TRBD1 (6 bases). The CDR3 has 14 amino acids. The V gene's germline CDR1 is SGDLS and CDR2 YYNGEE. Trimming left V 5 bases short and J 4 bases short, with 15 bases between. The CDR3 region has the DNA TGTGCCAGCAGGTCTCAGGGAGGGGGCTATGGCTACACCTTC. It specifies CASRSQGGGYGYTF.

The count of this clone is one. The rearrangement links TRBV6-1 to TRBJ2-1; 13 bases agree with TRBD2. This CDR3 comprises 16 residues. In germline, CDR1 is MNHNS, CDR2 SASEGT. With 1 base clipped from V and 7 bases from J, the junction kept 4 bases outside the gene matches. The CDR3 spells CASSEVTSGRDNEQFF. The CDR3 nucleotides are TGTGCCAGCAGTGAAGTAACTAGCGGGAGGGATAATGAGCAGTTCTTC.

The gene calls are TRBV19 and TRBJ1-1; TRBD1 aligns across 12 bases. J gave up 6 bases and V 5 bases, and 10 bases lay outside the gene matches. Germline V gives CDR1 LNHDA, CDR2 SQIVND (reference sequence). The CDR3 contains 16 residues. The CDR3 loop reads CASSPGTGGGWAEAFF. The CDR3 DNA reads as TGTGCCAGTAGTCCAGGGACAGGGGGCGGATGGGCTGAAGCTTTCTTT. The full variable domain, rest sourced from reference TRBV19 and TRBJ1-1, is DGGITQSPKYLFRKEGQNVTLSCEQNLNHDAMYWYRQDPGQGLRLIYYSQIVNDFQKGDIAEGYSVSREKKESFPLTVTSAQKNPTAFYLCASSPGTGGGWAEAFFGQGTRLTVV.

CDR3 sequence: CASSLVAGAVPGELFF. CDR3 in DNA: TGCGCCAGCAGCTTGGTTGCGGGGGCCGTCCCCGGGGAGCTGTTTTTT. This sequence joins TRBV5-1 and TRBJ2-2; D is perhaps TRBD2 (7 bases). The CDR3 sequence is 16 residues long. CDR1 is SGHRS, CDR2 YFSETQ, per germline. Trimming removed 0 bases from V and 6 bases from J, with 15 bases in between.

CDR3 protein: CAWSVPGQGEIGYNSPLHF. The DNA of the CDR3 is TGTGCCTGGAGTGTACCGGGACAGGGAGAAATAGGCTATAATTCACCCCTCCACTTT. The chain joins TRBV30 to TRBJ1-6, with 9 nucleotides matching TRBD1. The CDR3 runs to 19 residues. V was pared by 0 bases and J by 3 bases, with 12 bases of the junction left unmatched. CDR1 and CDR2 (germline): GTSNPN, SVGIG (reference sequence). Filled out from reference TRBV30 and TRBJ1-6, the complete variable domain reads SQTIHQWPATLVQPVGSPLSLECTVEGTSNPNLYWYRQAAGRGLQLLFYSVGIGQISSEVPQNLSASRPQDRQFILSSKKLLLSDSGFYLCAWSVPGQGEIGYNSPLHFGNGTRLTVT.

This clone was counted a few times. One end of the junction does not line up with germline, which may come from a read error. The J gene is TRBJ2-3, the V gene TRBV7-9; 12 bases line up with TRBD2. The CDR3 runs 18 residues. Per germline, CDR1 SEHNR and CDR2 FQNEAQ (reference sequence). The CDR3 bases are TGTTCCAGCAGCTTAGCGCGAGGGCTAGCGGGGGGGCGAGATACGCAGTATTTT. It codes for CSSSLARGLAGGRDTQYF.

In its sample, this clone ranks as medium-sized. The chain links TRBV6-5 to TRBJ2-1; D uncertain. The V and J ends lost 2 bases and 5 bases respectively, with 7 bases between them. Germline V gives CDR1 MNHEY, CDR2 SVGAGI. There are 13 residues in the CDR3. Here the CDR3 DNA reads TGTGCCAGCAGTTACCGAGTCCACAATGAGCAGTTCTTC. Translation gives CASSYRVHNEQFF.

This chain links TRBV30 with TRBJ2-1; D perhaps matches TRBD2 (5 bases). Trimming removed 0 bases at V and 13 bases at J, with 22 bases between. The germline V gene has CDR1 GTSNPN and CDR2 SVGIG (reference sequence). This CDR3 region has 15 residues. The CDR3 nucleotides are TGTGCCTGGAGTGTAGATCGCGGGTTGGGTGTTGGACAGTTCTTC. Its translation is CAWSVDRGLGVGQFF. The full variable domain, its missing parts supplied by reference TRBV30 and TRBJ2-1, is SQTIHQWPATLVQPVGSPLSLECTVEGTSNPNLYWYRQAAGRGLQLLFYSVGIGQISSEVPQNLSASRPQDRQFILSSKKLLLSDSGFYLCAWSVDRGLGVGQFFGPGTRLTVL.

V and J are TRBV7-2 and TRBJ2-1; 8 nucleotides align to TRBD2. V shed 2 bases and J 9 bases; nucleotides not matched to a gene: 9. The CDR3 covers 15 residues. The germline gives CDR1 SGHTA, CDR2 FQGNSA. The chain's CDR3 is CASSLILAEDIEQFF. CDR3 nucleotides: TGTGCCAGCAGCTTAATACTAGCGGAAGATATTGAGCAGTTCTTC.